This T cell receptor beta chain is drawn from a study of cytomegalovirus exposure and HLA in healthy donors (dated by TCRdb to about 2017). Study-level background: An earlier analysis of some 620 of the donors reported 276 Gb of sequence data and 90 million to 120 million unique TCR beta sequences obtained from approximately 180 million T cells. The study aimed to test whether signatures of past pathogen exposure could be identified by cataloging public T cell receptors. Typing coverage varied by locus: about 629-630 donors for A, B, C, DRB1 and DQB1; 522 for DQA1; around 610 for DPA1; approximately 470 for DPB1. The later analysis used no new phenotypic data to find candidate immune exposures, relying instead on TCR beta sequences and their occurrence across donors. Donor age, sex, ethnicity and CMV serostatus were compiled together with the repertoire data. In addition to the first cohort of about 650 subjects, a separate validation cohort of under 150 different subjects was used. Four to six DR-DQ haplotypes were handled as single units for association and clustering, since linkage in the cohort was strong. The study used immunosequencing to profile the T cell repertoires of hundreds of subjects and linked those repertoires to cytomegalovirus serostatus. An earlier analysis of several hundred of the donors applied high-throughput TCR beta sequencing to assess whether each TCR beta V gene segment acted as functional or pseudogenic. An early release that covered some 640 HLA-typed donors contained approximately 300 gigabases of sequencing data and some 87 million unique TCR sequences. The study combined high-throughput TCR immunosequencing, statistical association of individual TCRs with disease status, and machine learning to predict cytomegalovirus infection status. Among 300 to 500 genotyped donors of the cohort, an average of approximately 240,000 unique TCR beta nucleotide sequences was sequenced per donor, of which approximately 19% were non-productive. Every repertoire in the discovery cohort had been generated on one and the same sequencing platform. Of the 300 to 500 genotyped donors, 75% to 85% were placed in the genetic ancestry cluster associated with self-reported Caucasian donors. Class I and class II HLA loci were covered by the typing at four-digit resolution. A later analysis re-analyzed previously published TCR beta repertoires from roughly 630 donors and added high-resolution HLA genotyping to study TCR occurrence patterns. In a later genetic analysis, genome-wide SNP genotypes for about 55% of the roughly 700 donors were used, and that subset was treated as a discovery cohort. Beyond this particular receptor, the publication reports: A later analysis reported that several top co-occurrence clusters appeared linked to parvovirus B19, influenza, CMV and Epstein-Barr virus. Only TCR beta chains were sequenced in this cohort, and the absence of alpha or paired-chain data limited detectable features. An association between a missense DCLRE1C variant and V-gene and J-gene trimming of TCR beta chains was found in a later genetic analysis and replicated in an independent cohort. Some IMGT-functional V segments, including TRBV6-2 and TRBV6-3, could not be told apart with the 87-base-pair reads, so those segments were excluded. A further reported finding was that TCR beta sequences accurately predicted the HLA-A and HLA-B alleles for most subjects in the first cohort. Over 15 rarely observed V segments, including chromosome 9 orphons, were excluded from the earlier analysis of just under 600 of the donors because counts were too low. In both the original and validation cohorts, the classifier was reported to diagnose cytomegalovirus status with high specificity and sensitivity. In a later analysis, TCR association rates were found to vary across HLA loci, with the most associated TCRs seen for DRB1 alleles and the fewest for HLA-C alleles. Linkage disequilibrium might explain the correlated functional status among segregating V segments, but an unknown experimental factor could not be ruled out. A later analysis found that HLA-associated TCR beta chains were more clonally expanded and had lower generation probabilities than equally common non-associated chains. In vitro tests confirmed that three of the cytomegalovirus-associated TCR beta chains recognize cytomegalovirus antigens. CMV serostatus was the only immune exposure information available for the cohort. Most TCR sequences were observed very rarely across donors, whereas some public TCRs were present in many individuals. Specific HLA alleles were associated with 18,000 or so TCR beta sequences at a false discovery rate of 0.05 in a later analysis. In an earlier analysis of some 500 of the donors, most TCR beta V segments appeared in productive rearrangements about 87% or about 30% of the time, broadly matching IMGT annotations. The authors suggested that the approach could potentially be extended to other disease states and immunological phenotypes. Sequencing depth was assumed to be roughly uniform across donors in the presence/absence analyses, though that assumption may not hold. In the study, 150 to 200 TCR beta chains were listed as associated with cytomegalovirus. According to a later analysis, most CMV-associated TCR beta chains appeared to be HLA-restricted, and the HLA associations seemed to be driven largely by CMV exposure. In a later genetic analysis, fewer N-insertions in productive TCRs were reported among donors in an Asian-associated ancestry cluster than the roughly 700-donor mean. A cluster of highly shared sequence variants was judged likely to be a technical artifact of the sequencing pipeline. Because HLA typing was unavailable for some donors at each locus, only the typed subset was used in association tests. Strong co-occurrence of HLA alleles, especially DR and DQ, made assigning TCR associations to individual alleles difficult.

Libraries were constructed by the immunoSEQ multiplex PCR assay. For the multiplex PCR, a mixture combining 60 forward primers for TCR Vbeta segments and 13 reverse primers for TCR Jbeta segments was used. The CDR3 region of rearranged TCR beta genes was amplified from genomic DNA with a multiplex PCR assay. On the Illumina HiSeq System, the amplified TCR beta libraries were sequenced as 87-base-pair reads. The paper's data handling went like this. A later analysis tallied 70 million to 100 million unique TCR beta chains across the 550 to 850 repertoires, and 10 million to 11 million of those chains were shared by two or more donors. Raw reads were error-corrected and collapsed into unique sequences with a nearest-neighbor algorithm that merged closely related sequences to remove PCR and sequencing errors. V, D and J gene segments were assigned by aligning CDR3 sequences to IMGT reference sequences. For a sequence to be retained, a match of at least six nucleotides to both a V gene segment and a J gene segment was required. Rearrangements were classified as productive when the CDR3 lacked stop codons and remained in frame with V and J, and all other rearrangements were classified as non-productive. Following IMGT convention, CDR3 was defined as the stretch from the second conserved V-encoded cysteine up to the conserved J-encoded phenylalanine. The earlier analysis of about 620 of the donors excluded sequences that lacked an unambiguous match to a single V gene segment. In an earlier analysis of some 590 of the donors, a V segment was called functional when productive rearrangements were above 56.7%, and segregating when the standard deviation between donors exceeded 5%. A statistical classification framework was developed to diagnose cytomegalovirus status using the catalog of TCR beta chain sequences. V and J gene assignment, in a later analysis, came from comparing TCR nucleotide sequences with IMGT/GENE-DB human TR gene sequences. Using the TCRdist pipeline, a later analysis assigned CDR3 sequences along with most-parsimonious VDJ recombination scenarios. A later analysis defined each TCR beta chain by its CDR3 amino acid sequence plus V-gene family, and excluded reads lacking a unique V-gene family. As a way to deal with suspected cross-contamination and a sequencing artifact, a later analysis dropped over 550 nucleotide sequences that were highly shared and had low generation probability. In a later analysis, a clonal expansion index was calculated for each public chain from normalized within-repertoire ranks of inferred template counts. In a later analysis, generation probabilities were computed with a VDJ recombination model fitted to out-of-frame rearrangements, and the resulting probabilities were checked against IGoR. Hypergeometric tests were used in a later analysis to score TCR-TCR, TCR-HLA and TCR-CMV co-occurrence, with a repertoire-size bias correction applied to the TCR pairs. In a later analysis, false discovery rates were estimated by permuting HLA or CMV assignments 20 times. In a later analysis, co-occurring TCRs were grouped with DBSCAN, and TCRdist sequence similarity was added when clustering was performed within HLA-allele-positive subsets. Repertoires with fewer than 30,000 or more than 120,000 public chains, plus five repertoires with anomalous nucleotide sharing, were excluded from co-occurrence clustering. Entries here come from immuneACCESS through TCRdb and include only in-frame sequences with V and J called. Some clones fail to appear in such tables; in the studies checked, an unresolved V gene covers under half of the shortfall, and the cause of the remainder is unknown. That table supplies the V and J calls and clone size; D and trimming were determined from the DNA. The sample table records 150,000 to 200,000 clones. The ten largest make up 0.7% to 0.8% of the sample.

The CDR3 measures 15 amino acids from cysteine to phenylalanine. The kept DNA is CDR3 alone, 45 bases in frame from the first base. For this chain, trimming is 5 bases at the V end and 2 bases at the J end, and the number of junction bases without a gene match is 3. As encoded in the germline V gene (reference sequence), CDR1 is PRHDT while CDR2 is FYEKMQ. The cohort consisted of 666 healthy bone marrow donors. All cohort members were sampled while nominally healthy, although unrecorded immune exposures were likely present. The donor was CMV seronegative and belonged to the group of 352 seronegative cohort members. A peripheral blood sample was collected from each donor, and TCR beta sequencing was performed on peripheral blood mononuclear cells. Genomic DNA was extracted from the blood cell samples with the Qiagen DNeasy Blood Extraction Kit. Concerning this clone: Its antigen is currently not known.

This TCR derives from a boy younger than 18 in good health and CMV-seronegative. Here the chain combines TRBV13 and TRBJ2-5; 12 central nucleotides agree with TRBD2. What was sequenced was PBMCs. The DNA reads TGTGCCAGCAGCCCACTAGCGGGGGGTCAAGAGACCCAGTACTTC. This yields the protein CASSPLAGGQETQYF.